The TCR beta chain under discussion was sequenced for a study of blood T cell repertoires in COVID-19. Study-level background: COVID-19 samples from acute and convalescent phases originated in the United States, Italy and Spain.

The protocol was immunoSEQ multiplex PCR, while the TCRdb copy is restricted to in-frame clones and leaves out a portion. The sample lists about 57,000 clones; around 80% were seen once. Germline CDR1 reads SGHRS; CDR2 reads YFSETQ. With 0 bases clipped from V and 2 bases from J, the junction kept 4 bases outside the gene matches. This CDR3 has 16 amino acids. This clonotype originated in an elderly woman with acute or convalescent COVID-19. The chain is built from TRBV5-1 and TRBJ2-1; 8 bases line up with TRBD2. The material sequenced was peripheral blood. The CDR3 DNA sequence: TGCGCCAGCAGCTTGGTCGGGGGGGGCCCCTACAATGAGCAGTTCTTC. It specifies CASSLVGGGPYNEQFF.